The present T cell receptor beta chain was sequenced within a study of identical twins. Germline V CDR1 and CDR2: SGHTA, FQGNSA. The CDR3 totals 17 residues. Trimming left V 1 base short and J 1 base short, with 11 bases between. Template switching introduced a universal primer site, and the cDNA bore unique molecular identifiers. TCRdb reprocessed the 5' RACE reads via MiXCR and lists one record per CDR3 protein. The sample holds about 570,000 distinct CDR3 sequences, just under 10% seen once. General study points: Beta out-of-frame sequences showed weaker excess sharing between twins. While abundant cord blood beta clonotypes carried fewer insertions, memory repertoires showed no such pattern.

This clonotype was detected a few times. The antigen is undetermined. These data also formed part of another study, on yellow fever vaccine responses in identical twins.

This TCR came from a woman between 18 and 29 years old in good health. The chain couples TRBV7-2 to TRBJ2-6; D possibly corresponds to TRBD1 (6 bases). The sequenced material came from PBMCs. DNA of the CDR3: TGTGCCAGCAGCTTAGAGCACAGGGTTTCTGGGGCCAACGTCCTGACTTTC. It encodes CASSLEHRVSGANVLTF.